These 21 T cell receptor beta chains were all obtained from the same sample, sequenced in a study of T cells expressing NK-cell markers. TCRdb re-called the 5' RACE reads; every CDR3 protein appears as one record, without DNA. The sample table sets out approximately 460,000 distinct CDR3 sequences. Sequenced: blood T cells: a sorted CD56 or NKG2C T cell subset, CD4+ or CD8+ T cells, or bulk PBMC T cells (not recorded which). Receptors originate from a woman aged 18-70 years in good health.

The chain joins TRBV29-1 to TRBJ2-1; TCRdb names TRBD2, which stays unverified in the absence of DNA. This CDR3 spans 16 amino acids. The germline CDR1 and CDR2 sequences are SQVTM and ANQGSEA. The CDR3 spells CSVVLAGGPSLSEQFF.

The chain recombines TRBV29-1 with TRBJ2-5; as DNA is missing, the TRBD2 call by TCRdb cannot be tested. This CDR3 is 15 amino acids long. Germline V gene data show CDR1 as SQVTM and CDR2 as ANQGSEA. This CDR3 reads CSVTLLAGAQETQYF.

This chain links TRBV6-1 with TRBJ2-5; the D gene TCRdb calls, TRBD1, cannot be checked with no DNA. CDR1 and CDR2 (germline): MNHNS, SASEGT. CDR3 size: 15 residues. The CDR3 here is CASRGNRDRGETQYF.

The chain uses TRBV4-1 and TRBJ1-1; as DNA is missing, the TRBD1 call by TCRdb cannot be tested. The germline V gene encodes CDR1 MGHRA and CDR2 YSYEKL. The CDR3 totals 13 residues. The CDR3 loop reads CASGGGGLGEAFF.

The rearrangement joins TRBV20-1 to TRBJ1-5; absent DNA, TCRdb's TRBD1 call cannot be checked. Germline CDR1 DFQATT, CDR2 SNEGSKA (reference sequence). This CDR3 comprises 14 residues. The CDR3 region is CSATTGTGNQPQHF.

The V call is TRBV6-5, the J call TRBJ1-2; TCRdb lists TRBD1, though no DNA is available to test this call. This CDR3 has 15 amino acids. Looked up from germline, CDR1 is MNHEY and CDR2 is SVGAGI. CDR3 sequence: CASSYSPGLTYGYTF.

The chain couples TRBV7-2 to TRBJ2-1; TCRdb indicates TRBD2, and absent DNA this call remains unverified. This CDR3 spans 19 amino acids. Germline V gene data show CDR1 as SGHTA and CDR2 as FQGNSA. This CDR3 reads CASSLAVGLAGGQYNEQFF.

V is TRBV6-5 and J is TRBJ2-3; the TCRdb call, TRBD2, lacks DNA for checking. The germline CDR1 and CDR2 sequences are MNHEY and SVGAGI. This CDR3 is built from 16 residues. The CDR3 protein is CASSFLSGRGTDTQYF.

V and J are TRBV4-3 and TRBJ1-1. Germline loops: CDR1 LGHNA, CDR2 YSLEER. This CDR3 has 13 residues. The CDR3 spells CASSHRSGTEAFF.

The chain is built from TRBV19 and TRBJ1-2; no DNA is available, so the TRBD1 call from TCRdb remains unchecked. The CDR3 is 14 amino acids. Germline V lookup: CDR1 LNHDA, CDR2 SQIVND (reference sequence). The CDR3 loop is CASTLRARGGGYTF.

The chain is built from TRBV5-1 and TRBJ2-1. This CDR3 region has 14 residues. Germline CDR1 and CDR2: SGHRS and YFSETQ. The CDR3 is CASTDRGSYNEQFF.

The chain couples TRBV6-4 to TRBJ2-1; the TCRdb call, TRBD2, lacks DNA for checking. The CDR3 contains 15 residues. The germline V gene has CDR1 MRHNA and CDR2 SNTAGT. CDR3 sequence: CASSESAGGWNEQFF.

The chain recombines TRBV6-2 or TRBV6-3 with TRBJ2-2; TCRdb returns TRBD2, unconfirmable since there is no DNA. CDR3 size: 15 residues. The germline gives CDR1 MNHEY, CDR2 SVGEGT. The CDR3 spells CASSSTGTNTGELFF.

The chain uses TRBV14 and TRBJ1-1; TCRdb designates TRBD1, a call that cannot be tested without DNA. CDR1 SGHDN and CDR2 FVKESK come from the germline V gene. This CDR3 is 11 amino acids long. CDR3 sequence: CASSHFQGAFF.

The chain carries TRBV6-6 and TRBJ2-5; without DNA, the TCRdb call of TRBD1 cannot be checked. Germline-derived CDR1 and CDR2 are MNHNY and SVGAGI (reference sequence). The length of the CDR3 is 13 residues. Here the CDR3 reads CASRPTGQETQYF.

V gene TRBV4-3 combines with J gene TRBJ1-2; TCRdb's assignment of TRBD1 cannot be checked, as there is no DNA. Germline assignment: CDR1 LGHNA and CDR2 YSLEER. CDR3 length: 15 amino acids. CDR3 residues: CASSQAEIGGWGYTF.

The chain uses TRBV20-1 and TRBJ2-3. Germline CDR1 DFQATT, CDR2 SNEGSKA (reference sequence). The CDR3 is made up of 11 amino acids. The CDR3 is CSASGPDTQYF.

The chain links TRBV18 to TRBJ1-1; TCRdb designates TRBD1, a call that cannot be tested without DNA. Germline V gene lookup returns CDR1 KGHSH and CDR2 LQKENI. This CDR3 contains 13 residues. The CDR3 reads CASSTGAGTEAFF.

The CDR3 loop is CASSSSTPLGTANNEQFF. The V gene is TRBV6-5, the J gene TRBJ2-1; no DNA is available, so the TRBD1 call from TCRdb remains unchecked. The V gene's germline CDR1 is MNHEY and CDR2 SVGAGI. There are 18 residues in the CDR3.

V and J are TRBV30 and TRBJ1-6. CDR3 length equals 14 residues. The germline V gene has CDR1 GTSNPN and CDR2 SVGIG (reference sequence). This CDR3 reads CAWSVQGNNSPLHF.

The V call is TRBV5-5, the J call TRBJ1-4; TCRdb picks TRBD1, but there is no DNA to check that call. Per germline, CDR1 SGHKS and CDR2 YYEKEE (reference sequence). This CDR3 has 16 amino acids. CDR3 sequence: CASSSPNTGANEKLFF.